This TCR beta chain derives from a study of T cells after yellow fever vaccination. The germline CDR1 and CDR2 sequences are MNHEY and SMNVEV (reference sequence). This CDR3 spans 15 amino acids. With 7 bases clipped from V and 7 bases from J, the junction kept 8 bases outside the gene matches. General study points: A weaker but faster secondary response was observed, peaking on day 5 versus 15.

This clonotype showed up just a few times. What it binds is unknown. TCRdb re-called the 5' RACE reads with MiXCR, one entry per CDR3 protein. The table shows approximately 260,000 distinct CDR3 sequences, with 10% to 15% occurring only once. The chain employs TRBV27 and TRBJ2-7, with 15 bases that match TRBD2. The receptor's source is a man aged 25-45 years who received the YFV17D yellow fever vaccine. Here the sequenced sample was CD4+ T cells sorted from PBMCs, taken 45 days after the yellow fever booster vaccination. The CDR3 region is CASMTGLAGGLEQYF. CDR3 in DNA: TGTGCCAGCATGACGGGACTAGCGGGAGGTCTGGAGCAGTACTTC.